The clone carrying this TCR beta chain was recorded only once. Antigen unknown. CDR1 and CDR2 (germline): KGHSH, LQKENI. The CDR3 is 13 amino acids. The V gene end was trimmed by 4 bases and the J gene end by 7 bases; junction bases not matched to a gene: 7. These data originate in a study of cytomegalovirus exposure and HLA in healthy donors. Notes on the study in general: As confirmed in vitro, three CMV-associated chains were specific for CMV antigens. Researchers catalogued 164 TCR beta chains as cytomegalovirus-associated.

From the 120-subject validation cohort, which was separate from the approximately 700-subject first cohort, the donors were drawn. Sequencing used immunoSEQ multiplex PCR; TCRdb keeps in-frame clones, though not all of them. The sample yields roughly 180,000 clones, approximately 89% seen once. The material sequenced was PBMCs. The TCR originated in a man aged 25 to 40 in good health and CMV-seropositive. The chain employs TRBV18 and TRBJ2-7, with 7 bases matching TRBD1. CDR3 nucleotide sequence: TGTGCCAGCTCACAATCGACAGGGAATGAGCAGTACTTC. Translation: CASSQSTGNEQYF.